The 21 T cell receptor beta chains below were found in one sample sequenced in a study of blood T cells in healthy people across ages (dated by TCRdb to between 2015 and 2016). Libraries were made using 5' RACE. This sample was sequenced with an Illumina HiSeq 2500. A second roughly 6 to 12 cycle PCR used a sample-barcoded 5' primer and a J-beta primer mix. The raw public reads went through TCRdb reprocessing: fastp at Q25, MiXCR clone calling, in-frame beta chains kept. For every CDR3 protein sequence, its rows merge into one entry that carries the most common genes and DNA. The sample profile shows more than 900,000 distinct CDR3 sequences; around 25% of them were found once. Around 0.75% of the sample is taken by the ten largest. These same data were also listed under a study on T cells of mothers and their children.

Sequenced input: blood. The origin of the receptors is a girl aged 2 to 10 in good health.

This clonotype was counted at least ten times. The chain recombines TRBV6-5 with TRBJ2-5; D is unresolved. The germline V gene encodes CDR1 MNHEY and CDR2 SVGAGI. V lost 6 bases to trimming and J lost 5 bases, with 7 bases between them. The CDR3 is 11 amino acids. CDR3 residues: CASRPVETQYF. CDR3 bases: TGTGCCAGCAGACCCGTGGAGACCCAGTACTTC.

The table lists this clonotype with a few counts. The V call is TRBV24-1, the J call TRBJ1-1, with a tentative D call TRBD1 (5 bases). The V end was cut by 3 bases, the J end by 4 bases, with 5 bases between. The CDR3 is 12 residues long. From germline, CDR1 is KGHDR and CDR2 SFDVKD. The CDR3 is CATSDQGTEAFF. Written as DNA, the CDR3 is TGTGCCACCAGTGATCAGGGCACTGAAGCTTTCTTT.

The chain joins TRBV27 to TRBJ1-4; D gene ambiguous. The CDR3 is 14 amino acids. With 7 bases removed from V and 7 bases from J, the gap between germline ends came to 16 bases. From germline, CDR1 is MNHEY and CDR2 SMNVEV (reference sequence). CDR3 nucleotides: TGTGCCAGCACCCCTATCCTGGGCAGTGAAAAACTGTTTTTT. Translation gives CASTPILGSEKLFF.

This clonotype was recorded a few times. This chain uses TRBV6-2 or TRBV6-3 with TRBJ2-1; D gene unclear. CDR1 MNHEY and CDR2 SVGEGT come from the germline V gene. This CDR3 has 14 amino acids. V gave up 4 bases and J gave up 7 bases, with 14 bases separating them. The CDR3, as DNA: TGTGCCAGCAGTTCCCCCTTTGAAAGGAATGAGCAGTTCTTC. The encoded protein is CASSSPFERNEQFF.

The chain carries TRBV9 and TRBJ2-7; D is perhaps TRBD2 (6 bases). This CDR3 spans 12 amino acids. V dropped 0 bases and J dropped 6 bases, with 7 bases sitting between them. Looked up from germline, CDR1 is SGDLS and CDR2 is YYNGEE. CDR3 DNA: TGTGCCAGCAGCGTAGTGGAGGGCGAGCAGTACTTC. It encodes CASSVVEGEQYF.

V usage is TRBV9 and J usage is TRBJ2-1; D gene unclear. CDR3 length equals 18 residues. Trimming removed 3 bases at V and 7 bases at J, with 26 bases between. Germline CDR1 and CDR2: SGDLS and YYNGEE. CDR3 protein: CASSAVPIGSIILNEQFF. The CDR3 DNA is TGTGCCAGCAGCGCCGTCCCTATAGGTTCGATCATCCTTAATGAGCAGTTCTTC.

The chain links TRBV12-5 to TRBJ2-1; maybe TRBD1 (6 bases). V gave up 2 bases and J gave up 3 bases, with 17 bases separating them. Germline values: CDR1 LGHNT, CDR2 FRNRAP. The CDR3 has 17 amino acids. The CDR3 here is CASGLTRQAENYNEQFF. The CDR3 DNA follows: TGTGCTAGTGGTTTGACCCGACAGGCGGAAAACTACAATGAGCAGTTCTTC.

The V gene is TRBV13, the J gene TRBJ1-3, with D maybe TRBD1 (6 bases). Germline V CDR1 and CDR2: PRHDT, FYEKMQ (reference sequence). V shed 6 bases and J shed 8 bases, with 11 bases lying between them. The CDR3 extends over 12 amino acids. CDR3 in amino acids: CASRTGSDTIYF. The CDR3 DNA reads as TGTGCCAGCAGAACAGGGTCGGACACCATATATTTT.

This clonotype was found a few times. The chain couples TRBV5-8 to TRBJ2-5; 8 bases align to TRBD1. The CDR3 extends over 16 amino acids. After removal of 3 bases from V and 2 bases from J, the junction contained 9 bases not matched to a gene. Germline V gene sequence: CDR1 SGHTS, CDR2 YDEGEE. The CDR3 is CASSSPGTGEQETQYF. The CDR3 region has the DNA TGTGCCAGCAGCTCCCCCGGGACAGGAGAACAAGAGACCCAGTACTTC.

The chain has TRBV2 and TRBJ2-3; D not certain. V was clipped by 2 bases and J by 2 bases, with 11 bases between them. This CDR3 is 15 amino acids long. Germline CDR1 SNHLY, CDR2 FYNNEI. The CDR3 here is CASSEFLADTDTQYF. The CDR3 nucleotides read TGTGCCAGCAGTGAATTTTTGGCGGACACAGATACGCAGTATTTT.

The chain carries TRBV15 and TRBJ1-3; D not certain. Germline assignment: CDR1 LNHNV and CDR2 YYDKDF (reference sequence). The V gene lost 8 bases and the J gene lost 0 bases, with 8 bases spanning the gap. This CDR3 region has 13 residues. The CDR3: CATSRSSGNTIYF. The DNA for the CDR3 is TGTGCCACCTCGCGCAGCTCTGGAAACACCATATATTTT.

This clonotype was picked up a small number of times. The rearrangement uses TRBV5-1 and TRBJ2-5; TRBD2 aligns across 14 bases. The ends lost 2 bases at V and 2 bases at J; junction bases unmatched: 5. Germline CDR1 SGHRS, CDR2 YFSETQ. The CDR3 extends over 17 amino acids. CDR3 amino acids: CASSFSGLAGVQETQYF. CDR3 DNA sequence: TGCGCCAGCAGCTTCTCGGGACTAGCGGGAGTTCAAGAGACCCAGTACTTC.

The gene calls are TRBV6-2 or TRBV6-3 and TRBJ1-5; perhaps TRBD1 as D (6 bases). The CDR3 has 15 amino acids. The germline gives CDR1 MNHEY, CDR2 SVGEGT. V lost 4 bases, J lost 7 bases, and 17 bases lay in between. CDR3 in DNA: TGTGCCAGCAGTTCTGCCGGGACAACAAGCCAGCCCCAGCATTTT. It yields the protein CASSSAGTTSQPQHF.

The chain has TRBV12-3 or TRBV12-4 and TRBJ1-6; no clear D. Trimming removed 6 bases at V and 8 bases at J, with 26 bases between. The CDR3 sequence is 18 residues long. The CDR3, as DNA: TGTGCCAGCAGCCTTACTGACCCGATAAGAACTTGGGATTCACCCCTCCACTTT. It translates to CASSLTDPIRTWDSPLHF.

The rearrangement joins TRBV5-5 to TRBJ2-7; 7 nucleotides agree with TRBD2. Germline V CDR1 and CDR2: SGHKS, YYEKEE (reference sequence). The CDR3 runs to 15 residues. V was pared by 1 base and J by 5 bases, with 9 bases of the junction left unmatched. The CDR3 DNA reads TGTGCCAGCAGCTTGTGGGAGGACGGGGGGAACGAGCAGTACTTC. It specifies CASSLWEDGGNEQYF.

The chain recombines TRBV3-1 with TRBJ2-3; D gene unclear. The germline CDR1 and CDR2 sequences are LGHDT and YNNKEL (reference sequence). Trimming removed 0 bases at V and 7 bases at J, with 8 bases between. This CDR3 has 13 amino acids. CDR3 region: CASSQERPNTQYF. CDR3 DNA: TGTGCCAGCAGCCAAGAAAGGCCGAATACGCAGTATTTT.

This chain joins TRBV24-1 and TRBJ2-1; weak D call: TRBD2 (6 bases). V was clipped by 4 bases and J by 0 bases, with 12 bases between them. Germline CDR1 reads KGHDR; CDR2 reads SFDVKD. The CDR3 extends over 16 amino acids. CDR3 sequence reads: CATSDSLAFSYNEQFF. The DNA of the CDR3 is TGTGCCACCAGTGACTCCCTAGCGTTCTCCTACAATGAGCAGTTCTTC.

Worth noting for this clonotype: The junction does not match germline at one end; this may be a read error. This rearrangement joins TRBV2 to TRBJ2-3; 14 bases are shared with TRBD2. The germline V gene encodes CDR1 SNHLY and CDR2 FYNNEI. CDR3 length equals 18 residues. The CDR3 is CASSEAHSGLAGVGTRYF. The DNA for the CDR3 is TGTGCCAGCAGTGAAGCCCACTCGGGACTAGCGGGAGTTGGCACGCGGTATTTT.

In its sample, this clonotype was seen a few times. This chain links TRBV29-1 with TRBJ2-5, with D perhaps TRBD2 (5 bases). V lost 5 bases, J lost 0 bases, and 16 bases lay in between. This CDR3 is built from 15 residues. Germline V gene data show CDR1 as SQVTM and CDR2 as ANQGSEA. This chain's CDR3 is CSVREGSMYQETQYF. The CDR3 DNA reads TGCAGCGTTCGGGAAGGATCCATGTACCAAGAGACCCAGTACTTC.

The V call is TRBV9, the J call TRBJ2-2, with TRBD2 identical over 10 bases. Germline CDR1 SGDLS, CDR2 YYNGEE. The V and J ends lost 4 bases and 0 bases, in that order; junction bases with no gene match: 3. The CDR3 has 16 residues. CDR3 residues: CASSKTSGANTGELFF. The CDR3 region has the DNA TGTGCCAGCAGCAAAACTAGCGGGGCGAACACCGGGGAGCTGTTTTTT. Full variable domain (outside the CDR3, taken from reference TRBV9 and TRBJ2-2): DSGVTQTPKHLITATGQRVTLRCSPRSGDLSVYWYQQSLDQGLQFLIQYYNGEERAKGNILERFSAQQFPDLHSELNLSSLELGDSALYFCASSKTSGANTGELFFGEGSRLTVL.

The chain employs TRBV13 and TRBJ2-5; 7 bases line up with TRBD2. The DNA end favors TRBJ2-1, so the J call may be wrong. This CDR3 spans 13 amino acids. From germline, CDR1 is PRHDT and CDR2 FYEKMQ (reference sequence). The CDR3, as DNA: TGTGCCAGCAGTTTGGATTCGGGGGGTGAGCAGTTCTTC. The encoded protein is CASSLDSGGEQFF.